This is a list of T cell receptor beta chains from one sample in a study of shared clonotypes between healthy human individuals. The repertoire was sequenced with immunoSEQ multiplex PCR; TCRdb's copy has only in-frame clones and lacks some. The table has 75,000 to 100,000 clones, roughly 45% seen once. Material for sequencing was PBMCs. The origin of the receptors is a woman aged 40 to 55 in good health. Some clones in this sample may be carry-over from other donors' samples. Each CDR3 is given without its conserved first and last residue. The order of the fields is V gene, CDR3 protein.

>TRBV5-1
ASSLPGQGKWEQY
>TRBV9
ASSVEVGQGARGLY
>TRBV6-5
ASSGAKNIQY
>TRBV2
ASSRTGTGGEQY
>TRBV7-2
ASSLVRGTDTEAF
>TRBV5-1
ASSFGQGAYGYT
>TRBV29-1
SVGHEPQETQY
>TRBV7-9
ASSSKTSGDYEQY
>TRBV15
ATSRPRGLRTEAF
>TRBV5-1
ASSGSGPSYNEQF
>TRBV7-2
ASSSGLAGGPSTDTQY
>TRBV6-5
ASRTGGSGNTIY
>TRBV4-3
ASSQGLNTGELF
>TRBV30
AWSLQGNHGYT
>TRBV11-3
ASRGTNGELF
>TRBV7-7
ASSLDGSYNEQF
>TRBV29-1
SSTLATTGTGGDEQF
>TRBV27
ATTFGNTIY
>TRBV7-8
ASSLAEGALYEQY
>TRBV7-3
ASSPVEGRSYNEQF
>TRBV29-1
SVRAGWGMNTEAF
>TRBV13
ASSPWGPAGTEAF
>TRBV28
ASSLRRPPLH
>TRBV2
ASRLAGHSYEQY
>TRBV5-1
ASSLRTSEAQQQF
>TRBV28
ASSLVGGSGEQY
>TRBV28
ASSLLWQGVVEQY
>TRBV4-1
ASSQVIGDTEAF
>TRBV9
ASSVDGTSGSETQY